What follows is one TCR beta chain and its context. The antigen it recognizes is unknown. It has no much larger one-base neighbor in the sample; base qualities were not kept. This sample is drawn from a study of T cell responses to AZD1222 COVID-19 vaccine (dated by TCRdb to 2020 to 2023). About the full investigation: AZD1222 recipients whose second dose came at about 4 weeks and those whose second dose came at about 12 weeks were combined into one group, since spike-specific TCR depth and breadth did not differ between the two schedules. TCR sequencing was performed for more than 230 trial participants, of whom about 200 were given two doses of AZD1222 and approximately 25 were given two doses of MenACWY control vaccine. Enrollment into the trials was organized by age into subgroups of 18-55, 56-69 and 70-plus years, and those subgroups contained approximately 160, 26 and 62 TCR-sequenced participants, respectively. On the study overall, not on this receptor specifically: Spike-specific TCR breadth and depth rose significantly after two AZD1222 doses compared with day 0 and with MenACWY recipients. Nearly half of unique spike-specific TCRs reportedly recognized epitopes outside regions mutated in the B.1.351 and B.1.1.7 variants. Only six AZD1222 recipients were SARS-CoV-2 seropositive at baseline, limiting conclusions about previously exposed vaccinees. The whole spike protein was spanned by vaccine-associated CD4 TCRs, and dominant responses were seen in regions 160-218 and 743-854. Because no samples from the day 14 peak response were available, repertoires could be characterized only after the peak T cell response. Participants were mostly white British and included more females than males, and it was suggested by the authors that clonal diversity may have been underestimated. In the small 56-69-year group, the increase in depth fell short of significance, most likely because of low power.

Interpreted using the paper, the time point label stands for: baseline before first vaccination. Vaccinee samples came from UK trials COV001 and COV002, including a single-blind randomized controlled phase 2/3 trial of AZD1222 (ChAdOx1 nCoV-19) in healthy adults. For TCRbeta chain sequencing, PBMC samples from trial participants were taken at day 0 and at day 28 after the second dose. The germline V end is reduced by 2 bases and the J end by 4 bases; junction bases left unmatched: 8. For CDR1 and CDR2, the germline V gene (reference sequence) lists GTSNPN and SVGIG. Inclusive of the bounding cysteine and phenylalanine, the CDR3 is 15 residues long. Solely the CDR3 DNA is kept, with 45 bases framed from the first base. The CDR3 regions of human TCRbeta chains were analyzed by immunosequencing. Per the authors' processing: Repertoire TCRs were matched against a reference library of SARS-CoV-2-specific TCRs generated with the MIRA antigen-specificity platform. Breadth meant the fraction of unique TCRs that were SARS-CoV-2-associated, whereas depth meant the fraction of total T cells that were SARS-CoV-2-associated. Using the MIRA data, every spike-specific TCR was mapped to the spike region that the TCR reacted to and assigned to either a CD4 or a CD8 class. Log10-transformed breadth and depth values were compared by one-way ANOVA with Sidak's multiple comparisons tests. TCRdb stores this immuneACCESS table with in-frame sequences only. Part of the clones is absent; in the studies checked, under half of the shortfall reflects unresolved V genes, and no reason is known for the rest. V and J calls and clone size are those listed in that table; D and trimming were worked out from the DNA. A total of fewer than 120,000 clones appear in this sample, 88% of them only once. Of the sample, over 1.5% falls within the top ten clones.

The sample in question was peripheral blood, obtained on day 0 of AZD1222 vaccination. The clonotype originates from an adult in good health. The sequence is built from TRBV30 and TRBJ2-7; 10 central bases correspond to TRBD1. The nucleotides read TGTGCCTGGAGTCTCTTAAGGGACAGGGGTTACGAGCAGTACTTC. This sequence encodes CAWSLLRDRGYEQYF.